Sequencing of this T cell receptor (beta chain) was carried out in a study of breast tumors, draining lymph nodes, adjacent tissues listed by TCRdb under 2016. Study-wide context: Breast cancer patients provided tumor, adjacent nontumor tissue and axillary lymph nodes, and the study compared the TCR beta repertoires across these three sources. In human breast cancer, the study set out to assess how tumor, surrounding tissue and draining lymph node repertoires relate to one another and whether T cells might be exchanged between them.

What the work shows at the level of the full study, not this receptor alone: A scenario in which most tumor T cells derive from the lymph node and then expand within tumor tissue was judged to be consistent with the data. Tumor T-cell repertoires showed less diversity than lymph node repertoires and more diversity than nontumor tissue repertoires, and tumor T-cell repertoires showed preferential V and J gene usage. The conclusion that tumor T cells originate in lymph nodes was framed as consistent with a hypothesis rather than directly demonstrated. In luminal-like breast cancer, tumor and nontumor tissue repertoires resembled each other significantly more than in basal-like breast cancer.

The sequencer listed for this sample is Illumina HiSeq 2000. TCR beta chain libraries were generated through multiplex PCR amplification. High-throughput sequencing was used to analyze the amplified TCR beta chain products. TCRdb trimmed the raw reads at Q25, called clones with MiXCR and kept productive beta chains. Identical CDR3 proteins give one entry, which carries the most common genes and DNA. Recorded for this sample are about 110,000 distinct CDR3 sequences; 30% of them occurred a single time. The ten biggest clones cover about 6% of the sample. There are 11 amino acids in the CDR3, from cysteine to phenylalanine inclusive. Only the CDR3 DNA stays, 33 bases, in frame from base 1. A distance of 6 bases separates the germline ends of V and J, which lose 4 bases and 5 bases respectively. Lymph node samples came from the axillary draining lymph nodes of breast cancer patients. This clonotype has ten or more counts. The antigen this receptor binds is unknown. Base qualities were left out, and no much larger clone turns up one base away.

The origin of this receptor is a female donor with breast cancer. Some clones in this sample may be carry-over from other donors' samples. The sample was axillary lymph node tissue. In this chain, TRBV12-3 or TRBV12-4 is recombined with TRBJ2-7; the D gene is unclear. The CDR3 here reads CASSYSNEQYF. The nucleotide sequence is given as TGTGCCAGCAGTTATAGTAACGAGCAGTACTTC.